The T cell receptor (beta chain) described here comes from a study of early T cells in non-severe SARS-CoV-2 infection. Study in general: Sequencing targeted bulk RNA from unsorted whole blood, leaving chains unpaired.

General observations from the study: VDJdb matches were skewed toward anti-spike CD8 T cell responses.

Losses at the gene ends were 1 base for V and 5 bases for J; bases not matched to a gene: 5. The CDR3 sequence is 15 residues long. The germline V gene has CDR1 SGHTA and CDR2 FQGNSA. This clonotype was counted ten times or more. What it recognizes is unknown. TCRdb re-derived calls from the 5' RACE reads in MiXCR, one entry per CDR3 protein. The table lists tens of thousands of distinct CDR3 sequences, under 8% of them singletons. This clonotype was obtained from an adult who was a healthcare worker with PCR-confirmed SARS-CoV-2 infection or an uninfected control (not recorded which). Material: whole blood, obtained at baseline. The chain links TRBV7-2 to TRBJ1-1, with TRBD1 matching over 9 bases. As DNA, the CDR3 is TGTGCCAGCAGCTTAGGTGGGACAGGGAATACTGAAGCTTTCTTT. It specifies CASSLGGTGNTEAFF.